This record looks at one T cell receptor (beta chain) sequence and its context. Using immunoSEQ multiplex PCR, the repertoire was profiled, and TCRdb retains in-frame clones only, with some absent. The table has roughly 12,000 clones, about three quarters seen once. This sample was included in a study of sequential checkpoint blockade in melanoma. Study-wide background: Randomization was 1:1 between first-line nivolumab→ipilimumab and ipilimumab→nivolumab.

This CDR3 has 19 residues. The germline V gene has CDR1 SGHRS and CDR2 YFSETQ. Trimming took 4 bases from V and 2 from J; bases not matched to a gene: 18. Documented treatment: randomized to nivolumab then ipilimumab (arm A) or the reverse (arm B). The sequences come from CD8+ T cells sorted from blood (inferred from file names), collected from a patient given nivolumab and ipilimumab in sequence. The chain has TRBV5-1 and TRBJ2-1, with 7 bases identical to TRBD2. The sequence came from a human donor with melanoma. The DNA of the CDR3 is TGCGCCAGCAGCCCGGGACGTACCTTTAAGGGGACTACCTACAATGAGCAGTTCTTC. Residues: CASSPGRTFKGTTYNEQFF.